One sample yielded the 27 T cell receptor beta chains listed below, sequenced in a study of shared clonotypes between healthy human individuals. The table came from immunoSEQ multiplex PCR; TCRdb's copy has only in-frame clones and leaves some out. This table holds 700,000 or so clones, about two thirds found once. Input material: memory CD4+ T cells sorted from blood. Noted subset: CD45RA-negative fraction. These receptors came from a woman aged 25 to 45 in good health.

The chain has TRBV28 and TRBJ1-1; 10 nucleotides agree with TRBD1. With V trimmed by 3 bases and J by 4 bases, 8 bases remained unmatched. The germline V gene encodes CDR1 MDHEN and CDR2 SYDVKM. The CDR3 extends over 16 amino acids. CDR3 nucleotide sequence: TGTGCCAGCAGTTTTGCGTCCGGGACAGGGGCCACTGAAGCTTTCTTT. Translating it yields CASSFASGTGATEAFF. Full variable domain (rest looked up from reference TRBV28 and TRBJ1-1): DVKVTQSSRYLVKRTGEKVFLECVQDMDHENMFWYRQDPGLGLRLIYFSYDVKMKEKGDIPEGYSVSREKKERFSLILESASTNQTSMYLCASSFASGTGATEAFFGQGTRLTVV.

The V call is TRBV18, the J call TRBJ2-7; 7 positions match TRBD2. Unmatched junction bases numbered 4, after V lost 3 bases and J lost 2 bases. Looked up from germline, CDR1 is KGHSH and CDR2 is LQKENI. The CDR3 is 14 amino acids. CDR3 bases: TGTGCCAGCTCACCTGGGCTAGCGGCCTACGAGCAGTACTTC. Translation: CASSPGLAAYEQYF.

This chain joins TRBV5-4 and TRBJ2-7, with D tentatively TRBD1 or TRBD2 (5 bases each). The CDR3 totals 13 residues. Trimming took off 1 base at V and 5 bases at J, with 10 bases between the two ends. Germline V gives CDR1 SGHNT, CDR2 YYREEE (reference sequence). CDR3 in amino acids: CASSLWGRHEQYF. CDR3 DNA sequence: TGTGCCAGCAGCTTGTGGGGACGTCACGAGCAGTACTTC.

The CDR3: CASSTQGGTEAFF. In DNA form, the CDR3 reads TGCGCCAGCAGCACACAGGGTGGCACTGAAGCTTTCTTT. The chain recombines TRBV5-1 with TRBJ1-1; D may be TRBD1 (6 bases). This CDR3 region has 13 residues. Germline V gene data show CDR1 as SGHRS and CDR2 as YFSETQ. Trimming removed 4 bases at V and 4 bases at J, with 11 bases between.

The rearrangement joins TRBV5-6 to TRBJ2-4; D possibly corresponds to TRBD1 (6 bases). Trimming left V 2 bases short and J 15 bases short, with 21 bases between. The CDR3 has 14 amino acids. Germline loops: CDR1 SGHDT, CDR2 YYEEEE. The CDR3 loop is CASSLRYGGTDLYF. DNA for the CDR3: TGTGCCAGCAGCTTACGCTATGGGGGCACCGATTTGTACTTC.

This chain uses TRBV5-1 with TRBJ2-7, with 14 bases aligning to TRBD2. J lost 6 bases, V lost 4 bases, and 6 bases had no gene match. The CDR3 is 15 amino acids. CDR1 and CDR2 from the germline V gene are SGHRS and YFSETQ. For the CDR3, the DNA is TGCGCCAGCAGCCCGGGGACTAGCGGGAGTGGCGAGCAGTACTTC. Translating gives CASSPGTSGSGEQYF.

The chain employs TRBV18 and TRBJ2-7, with TRBD2 identical over 11 bases. The CDR3 runs 15 residues. Unmatched junction bases numbered 7, after V lost 3 bases and J lost 6 bases. Germline V gene data show CDR1 as KGHSH and CDR2 as LQKENI. CDR3 in DNA: TGTGCCAGCTCACCGAGAACTAGCGGGAGTCCCGAGCAGTACTTC. It translates to CASSPRTSGSPEQYF.

J is TRBJ2-1 and V is TRBV19; 7 nucleotides line up with TRBD1. Germline V gene lookup returns CDR1 LNHDA and CDR2 SQIVND (reference sequence). The V segment lost 0 bases and the J segment 6 bases; nucleotides outside the gene matches: 2. This CDR3 spans 14 amino acids. The CDR3 reads CASSIETGFNEQFF. CDR3 nucleotide sequence: TGTGCCAGTAGTATAGAGACAGGGTTCAATGAGCAGTTCTTC.

The chain links TRBV5-1 to TRBJ2-3, with 10 positions matching TRBD2. This CDR3 has 15 residues. V lost 0 bases, J lost 4 bases, and 2 bases stayed unmatched. Germline CDR1 is SGHRS and CDR2 is YFSETQ. The CDR3 protein is CASSLEAGGPDTQYF. DNA of the CDR3: TGCGCCAGCAGCTTGGAAGCGGGAGGGCCAGATACGCAGTATTTT.

The V call is TRBV28, the J call TRBJ1-5, with TRBD1 identical over 8 bases. Germline-derived CDR1 and CDR2 are MDHEN and SYDVKM. V gave up 3 bases and J gave up 3 bases; unmatched junction bases: 4. The CDR3 consists of 15 residues. The CDR3 protein is CASSFQQGDNQPQHF. The CDR3 DNA sequence: TGTGCCAGCAGTTTCCAACAGGGGGACAATCAGCCCCAGCATTTT.

This chain links TRBV30 with TRBJ1-2, with D possibly matching TRBD1 (6 bases). Trimming stripped 0 bases from V and 7 bases from J, with 12 bases between. Germline V gives CDR1 GTSNPN, CDR2 SVGIG (reference sequence). The CDR3 runs 13 residues. In DNA, the CDR3 is TGTGCCTGGAGTGTGCAGGGGTCCGTTGGCTACACCTTC. Its protein is CAWSVQGSVGYTF.

The V call is TRBV7-2, the J call TRBJ1-1; D is ambiguous. This CDR3 is 14 amino acids long. Germline values: CDR1 SGHTA, CDR2 FQGNSA. V gave up 5 bases and J gave up 1 base, with 11 bases separating them. DNA of the CDR3: TGTGCCAGCAGCAGACAAACAAGGAACACTGAAGCTTTCTTT. This gives the protein CASSRQTRNTEAFF. The full variable domain, rest sourced from reference TRBV7-2 and TRBJ1-1, is GAGVSQSPSNKVTEKGKDVELRCDPISGHTALYWYRQSLGQGLEFLIYFQGNSAPDKSGLPSDRFSAERTGGSVSTLTIQRTQQEDSAVYLCASSRQTRNTEAFFGQGTRLTVV.

As DNA, the CDR3 is TGTGCCAGTAGTCCTAGCGGACCAGCCAAAAACATTCAGTACTTC. Its protein is CASSPSGPAKNIQYF. The rearrangement links TRBV19 to TRBJ2-4; 7 bases are shared with TRBD2. The germline CDR1 and CDR2 sequences are LNHDA and SQIVND (reference sequence). V dropped 5 bases and J dropped 0; count of bases not matched to a gene: 4. The CDR3 length is 15 residues.

J is TRBJ2-7 and V is TRBV4-1; TRBD1 aligns across 10 bases. The CDR3 is 15 residues long. Trimming removed 4 bases from V and 3 bases from J; junction bases left unmatched: 6. Germline CDR1 reads MGHRA; CDR2 reads YSYEKL. The CDR3 nucleotides read TGCGCCAGCAGCCTTAGCGGGACAGGGGTCTACGAGCAGTACTTC. It encodes CASSLSGTGVYEQYF.

V is TRBV2 and J is TRBJ2-1; D may be TRBD2 (6 bases). The CDR3 is 12 amino acids. The V end was cut by 6 bases, the J end by 9 bases, with 12 bases between. Germline values: CDR1 SNHLY, CDR2 FYNNEI. The CDR3 reads CASRASGSEQFF. In DNA form, the CDR3 reads TGTGCCAGCAGGGCCAGCGGGTCTGAGCAGTTCTTC.

Notes on this clone: The junction departs from the called germline gene at one end, perhaps through a read error. This chain joins TRBV2 and TRBJ2-7, with 8 bases that match TRBD1. CDR1 is SNHLY and CDR2 is FYNNEI in the germline V gene. This CDR3 has 10 residues. In nucleotides, the CDR3 is TGTGCCAGCTGGAGGGACAGGCCTTCCTTC. This translates into CASWRDRPSF.

This chain connects TRBV27 to TRBJ2-7; TRBD1 or TRBD2 may be the D gene (6 bases each). Trimming removed 6 bases at V and 7 bases at J, with 19 bases between. This CDR3 has 14 amino acids. CDR1 and CDR2 from the germline V gene are MNHEY and SMNVEV (reference sequence). The CDR3: CASREGQVVGEQYF. CDR3 in DNA: TGTGCCAGCAGGGAGGGACAAGTGGTGGGGGAGCAGTACTTC.

This chain connects TRBV25-1 to TRBJ2-3; no reliable D call. CDR3 size: 11 residues. CDR1 is MGHDK, CDR2 SYGVNS, per germline. V dropped 4 bases and J dropped 6 bases, with 5 bases sitting between them. The CDR3 is CASSAQDTQYF. In DNA, the CDR3 is TGTGCCAGCAGTGCCCAGGATACGCAGTATTTT. Complete variable domain (other parts from reference TRBV25-1 and TRBJ2-3): EADIYQTPRYLVIGTGKKITLECSQTMGHDKMYWYQQDPGMELHLIHYSYGVNSTEKGDLSSESTVSRIRTEHFPLTLESARPSHTSQYLCASSAQDTQYFGPGTRLTVL.

The chain uses TRBV19 and TRBJ2-2; TRBD2 agrees at 7 bases. This CDR3 spans 15 amino acids. Per the germline V gene, CDR1 is LNHDA and CDR2 is SQIVND (reference sequence). The V gene end was trimmed by 6 bases and the J gene end by 2 bases; junction bases not matched to a gene: 6. The CDR3 spells CASRRSGGNTGELFF. DNA of the CDR3: TGTGCCAGTAGGCGATCGGGAGGTAACACCGGGGAGCTGTTTTTT.

This chain connects TRBV2 to TRBJ2-7, with 12 nucleotides matching TRBD2. The germline CDR1 and CDR2 sequences are SNHLY and FYNNEI. The V segment lost 7 bases and the J segment 4 bases; nucleotides outside the gene matches: 2. This CDR3 has 13 amino acids. The CDR3 reads CASMTSGSYEQYF. As DNA, the CDR3 is TGTGCCAGCATGACTAGCGGGAGTTACGAGCAGTACTTC.

The V gene is TRBV11-2, the J gene TRBJ2-1, with D possibly TRBD2 on 6 matching bases. V was shortened by 1 base and J by 7 bases, with 11 bases between the two germline ends. Looked up from germline, CDR1 is SGHAT and CDR2 is FQNNGV. CDR3 length: 14 amino acids. CDR3 bases: TGTGCCAGCAGCTTAGCTGGAGGGGTGAATGAGCAGTTCTTC. The encoded protein is CASSLAGGVNEQFF.

The V call is TRBV7-9, the J call TRBJ2-7, with 8 positions matching TRBD1. CDR1 is SEHNR and CDR2 is FQNEAQ in the germline V gene (reference sequence). V shed 1 base and J 3 bases; nucleotides not matched to a gene: 5. The CDR3 length is 15 residues. The CDR3 region is CASSLGQGADYEQYF. CDR3 nucleotides: TGTGCCAGCAGCTTAGGTCAGGGGGCCGACTACGAGCAGTACTTC.

The chain uses TRBV19 and TRBJ2-7; D may be TRBD1 (5 bases). Germline V CDR1 and CDR2: LNHDA, SQIVND (reference sequence). This CDR3 has 16 residues. Trimming removed 4 bases at V and 6 bases at J, with 22 bases between. For the CDR3, the DNA is TGTGCCAGTAGTACCGCGCGGACATTCGAACGAGGCGAGCAGTACTTC. Its translation is CASSTARTFERGEQYF.

The gene calls are TRBV2 and TRBJ2-7, with TRBD2 matching over 8 bases. Looked up from germline, CDR1 is SNHLY and CDR2 is FYNNEI. V was clipped by 4 bases and J by 7 bases; unmatched bases: 12. The CDR3 loop spans 15 amino acids. The CDR3 spells CASSGVSGTSREQYF. In DNA, the CDR3 is TGTGCCAGCAGTGGGGTTAGCGGGACCAGTCGTGAGCAGTACTTC.

The V call is TRBV7-8, the J call TRBJ2-6, with D hard to call. Germline V gene data show CDR1 as SGHVS and CDR2 as FQNEAQ. This CDR3 has 15 amino acids. Trimming took 5 bases from V and 0 from J, leaving 8 bases between them. For the CDR3, the DNA is TGTGCCAGCAGCATTCGGAGCTCTGGGGCCAACGTCCTGACTTTC. Amino acids: CASSIRSSGANVLTF.

About this clone itself: The same CDR3 is also encoded by other DNA sequences in this sample. The chain has TRBV5-1 and TRBJ1-3; possibly TRBD1 for D (5 bases). The CDR3 covers 14 residues. Germline values: CDR1 SGHRS, CDR2 YFSETQ. V was clipped by 2 bases and J by 1 base, with 7 bases between them. The CDR3 DNA reads as TGCGCCAGCAGCTTCGACAGTTCTGGAAACACCATATATTTT. It is translated as CASSFDSSGNTIYF. The full variable domain, completed using reference TRBV5-1 and TRBJ1-3, is KAGVTQTPRYLIKTRGQQVTLSCSPISGHRSVSWYQQTPGQGLQFLFEYFSETQRNKGNFPGRFSGRQFSNSRSEMNVSTLELGDSALYLCASSFDSSGNTIYFGEGSWLTVV.

On this clone: Relative to the germline gene, one junction end is altered; a read error may explain this. CDR3 nucleotide sequence: TGTGCCAGCAGCCTATTCCCTTCCGGGACAGGGCCCAATCAGCAGTTCTTC. As protein: CASSLFPSGTGPNQQFF. The chain combines TRBV7-9 with TRBJ2-1; the match to TRBD1 covers 9 bases. Germline V gives CDR1 SEHNR, CDR2 FQNEAQ (reference sequence). CDR3 length equals 17 residues.